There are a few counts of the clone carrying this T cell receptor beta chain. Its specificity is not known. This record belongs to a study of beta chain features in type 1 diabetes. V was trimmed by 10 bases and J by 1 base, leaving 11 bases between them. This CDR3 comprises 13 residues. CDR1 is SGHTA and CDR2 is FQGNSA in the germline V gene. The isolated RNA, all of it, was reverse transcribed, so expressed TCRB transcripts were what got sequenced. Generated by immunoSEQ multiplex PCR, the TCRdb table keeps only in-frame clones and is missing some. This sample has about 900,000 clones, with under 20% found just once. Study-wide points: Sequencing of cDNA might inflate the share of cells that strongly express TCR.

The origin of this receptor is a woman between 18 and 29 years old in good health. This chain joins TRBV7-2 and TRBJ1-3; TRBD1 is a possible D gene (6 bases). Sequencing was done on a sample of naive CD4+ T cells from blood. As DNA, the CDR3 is TGTGCCACCGGGGGCAGGTCTGGAAACACCATATATTTT. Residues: CATGGRSGNTIYF.